The clone carrying this T cell receptor (beta chain) has only a few counts. The antigen remains undetermined. The time point denotes: newly diagnosed GD, antithyroid drugs for less than 3 months. Construction of the TCR library relied on RNA isolated from PBMCs. The authors built TCR beta libraries using iRepertoire HTBI primers and Arm-PCR of CDR3 regions. TCRdb itself ran the multiplex PCR reads through MiXCR, one entry per CDR3 protein. The sample contains a few hundred thousand distinct CDR3 sequences, less than 20% of which appear only once. This record belongs to a study of regulatory T cells in long-lasting Graves disease. Germline CDR1 LNHDA, CDR2 SQIVND (reference sequence). The CDR3 contains 15 residues. Trimming removed 3 bases at V and 3 bases at J, with 15 bases between. General study results and limits: The number of shared public clonotypes was higher in persistent patients (approximately 2,500) than new patients (about 910). Persistent cases favored TRBV28, TRBJ1-2 and TRBJ2-5.

These records were also assigned to another study, of T cells in Graves' hyperthyroidism and ophthalmopathy.

This clonotype was sampled from a woman aged 25 to 39 with Graves disease. V gene TRBV19 combines with J gene TRBJ2-7; unclear D gene. This material consisted of peripheral blood mononuclear cells (PBMCs), taken at new diagnosis, from a patient treated with antithyroid drugs. The chain's CDR3 is CASSITSGLDYEQYF. CDR3 DNA sequence: TGTGCCAGTAGTATTACATCCGGATTGGACTACGAGCAGTACTTC.